The rows below give T cell receptor beta chains drawn from one sample of a study of metastatic and nonmetastatic thyroid tumors. TCRdb re-analyzed the PCR reads through MiXCR. There are tens of thousands of clones in the sample; 20% to 25% occur only once, and less than 4.5% lies in the top ten. Specimen: adjacent normal tissue. The source is a female donor with papillary thyroid cancer or a benign thyroid nodule (not recorded which). Some clones in this sample may be carry-over from other donors' samples. The CDR3 runs from the conserved cysteine through the conserved F or W. The D gene is left open where the match is weak. A row's size may be missing; if present it is once, few, many or a size class.

v_call	clone_size	j_call	d_call	cdr3_aa	cdr3_nt
TRBV12-3/TRBV12-4	few	TRBJ2-5	-	CASSPVSLKETQYF	TGTGCCAGCAGTCCTGTGTCCCTAAAAGAGACCCAGTACTTC
TRBV20-1	many	TRBJ1-5	TRBD1	CSAKQGVSNQPQHF	TGCAGTGCTAAACAGGGGGTTAGCAATCAGCCCCAGCATTTT
TRBV20-1	-	TRBJ2-7	-	CSATDSSYDQYF	TGCAGTGCCACTGACAGTTCCTACGATCAGTACTTC
TRBV25-1	-	TRBJ2-1	-	CAISGRRIPARVVNEQFF	TGTGCCATCAGTGGGCGTAGGATCCCAGCAAGGGTGGTCAATGAGCAGTTCTTC
TRBV19	once	TRBJ2-1	TRBD2	CASRNGTSGMGDNEQFF	TGTGCCAGTAGAAACGGGACTAGCGGGATGGGGGACAATGAGCAGTTCTTC
TRBV7-2	many	TRBJ1-4	TRBD1	CASSDGQGSEKLFF	TGTGCCAGCAGCGACGGACAGGGAAGTGAAAAACTGTTTTTT
TRBV11-2	-	TRBJ1-6	-	CASSLDPRGGTRSYNSPLHF	TGTGCCAGCAGCTTAGATCCCAGGGGTGGGACGCGCTCCTATAATTCACCCCTCCACTTT
TRBV5-4	many	TRBJ2-7	TRBD2	CASSSGTTPYEQYF	TGTGCCAGCAGCTCCGGGACTACACCATACGAGCAGTACTTC
TRBV11-2	many	TRBJ2-1	TRBD2	CASSLGVVGLELGGEQFF	TGTGCCAGCAGCCTAGGGGTTGTGGGACTAGAGTTGGGTGGTGAGCAGTTCTTC
TRBV4-1	many	TRBJ2-7	-	CASSHNHPAYEQYF	TGCGCCAGCAGCCACAACCACCCAGCCTACGAGCAGTACTTC
TRBV7-2	-	TRBJ2-5	-	CASSTTAGIFVETQYF	TGTGCCAGCAGCACTACGGCGGGCATTTTCGTTGAGACCCAGTACTTC
TRBV20-1	-	TRBJ1-2	TRBD1	CSARKGAQSYGYTF	TGCAGTGCGAGGAAGGGGGCGCAGTCCTATGGCTACACCTTC
TRBV19	medium-sized	TRBJ2-7	TRBD2	CASSSLLAGVYEQYF	TGTGCCAGTAGTAGCCTTCTAGCGGGAGTCTACGAGCAGTACTTC
TRBV12-3/TRBV12-4	few	TRBJ2-1	TRBD2	CATSSRIPTSGQNEQFF	TGTGCCACCAGTTCCCGTATCCCGACTAGCGGGCAAAATGAGCAGTTCTTC
TRBV5-5	many	TRBJ1-4	-	CASTLSEVGEKLFF	TGTGCCAGCACCCTAAGCGAGGTCGGGGAAAAACTGTTTTTT
TRBV27	medium-sized	TRBJ1-1	-	CASSPTGNTEAFF	TGTGCCAGCAGTCCCACAGGTAACACTGAAGCTTTCTTT
TRBV7-2	large	TRBJ2-1	TRBD2	CASSSGLAGGNEQFF	TGTGCCAGCAGCTCGGGACTAGCGGGAGGTAATGAGCAGTTCTTC
TRBV7-9	many	TRBJ2-5	-	CASSWSGKETQYF	TGTGCCAGCAGCTGGTCAGGGAAAGAGACCCAGTACTTC
TRBV6-1	-	TRBJ2-3	TRBD1	CASSLGGSKDTQYF	TGTGCCAGCAGTCTAGGGGGCTCGAAAGATACGCAGTATTTT
TRBV29-1	many	TRBJ1-1	TRBD1	CSVVRAGGAFDAAFF	TGCAGCGTTGTCCGGGCAGGGGGCGCGTTCGATGCAGCTTTCTTT
TRBV6-1	many	TRBJ1-4	-	CASAAGEGNLGEKLFF	TGTGCCAGCGCCGCAGGGGAGGGTAACTTGGGTGAAAAACTGTTTTTT
TRBV19	medium-sized	TRBJ1-1	TRBD1	CASSNIQQGEVEAFF	TGTGCCAGTAGTAATATCCAACAGGGGGAAGTTGAAGCTTTCTTT
TRBV6-2/TRBV6-3	few	TRBJ1-1	-	CASRLSPVRMNTEAFF	TGTGCCAGCAGACTGTCTCCGGTGCGGATGAACACTGAAGCTTTCTTT
TRBV11-2	many	TRBJ1-6	-	CASSLDLGLNFKNSPLHF	TGTGCCAGCAGCTTAGATCTAGGGCTTAACTTCAAAAATTCACCCCTCCACTTT
TRBV7-2	medium-sized	TRBJ1-2	-	CASSDNYGYTF	TGTGCCAGCAGCGATAACTATGGCTACACCTTC
TRBV20-1	many	TRBJ2-1	-	CSARDSYNEQFF	TGCAGTGCTAGAGATAGCTACAATGAGCAGTTCTTC
TRBV19	many	TRBJ1-4	TRBD1	CASSMRAGTAEKLFF	TGTGCCAGTAGTATGAGGGCCGGGACAGCTGAAAAACTGTTTTTT
TRBV20-1	-	TRBJ1-2	TRBD1	CSAIPGQVAVYGYTF	TGCAGTGCTATTCCGGGACAGGTGGCTGTCTATGGCTACACCTTC
TRBV16	many	TRBJ1-1	-	CASSQQQTNTEAFF	TGTGCCAGCAGCCAGCAACAAACTAACACTGAAGCTTTCTTT
TRBV6-5	few	TRBJ1-1	-	CASITPAAGDTEAFF	TGTGCCAGCATTACCCCAGCGGCGGGGGACACTGAAGCTTTCTTT
TRBV6-2/TRBV6-3	many	TRBJ2-2	TRBD1	CASSYVDRVVAGELFF	TGTGCCAGCAGTTACGTGGACAGGGTAGTGGCCGGGGAGCTGTTTTTT
TRBV6-1	-	TRBJ1-2	TRBD1	CASSVGGTGRPYGYTF	TGTGCCAGCAGTGTAGGGGGGACAGGGAGGCCCTATGGCTACACCTTC
TRBV7-6	many	TRBJ2-2	TRBD2	CASSPTRTGGPVTGELFF	TGTGCCAGCAGCCCCACGCGGACGGGAGGGCCGGTCACCGGGGAGCTGTTTTTT
TRBV7-8	-	TRBJ1-2	TRBD1	CASSARGVDRDGFTF	TGTGCCAGCAGCGCTCGGGGGGTGGACAGGGACGGATTCACCTTC
TRBV12-3/TRBV12-4	medium-sized	TRBJ1-5	-	CASSFAGNQPQHF	TGTGCCAGCAGTTTCGCCGGCAATCAGCCCCAGCATTTT
TRBV28	few	TRBJ2-7	TRBD1	CASSFSGTGGTPYEQYF	TGTGCCAGCAGTTTTTCAGGGACAGGGGGCACCCCCTACGAGCAGTACTTC
TRBV6-1	-	TRBJ2-7	-	CASRCGVREQYF	TGTGCCAGCAGGTGCGGGGTGCGCGAGCAGTACTTC
TRBV24-1	many	TRBJ2-2	-	CATSDFALARKGGELFF	TGTGCCACCAGTGATTTCGCCCTAGCGAGAAAGGGCGGGGAGCTGTTTTTT
TRBV20-1	-	TRBJ1-1	TRBD1	CSAKDRNEAFF	TGCAGTGCTAAGGACAGGAATGAAGCTTTCTTT
TRBV30	many	TRBJ2-5	-	CAWSGPGVQETQYF	TGTGCCTGGAGTGGGCCGGGCGTCCAAGAGACCCAGTACTTC
TRBV11-2	once	TRBJ2-2	-	CATRQGSTGELFF	TGTGCCACCAGGCAGGGCTCCACCGGGGAGCTGTTTTTT
TRBV6-1	few	TRBJ1-4	-	CASIGYFGTTTNEKLFF	TGTGCCAGCATTGGCTATTTTGGGACAACAACTAATGAAAAACTGTTTTTT
TRBV5-1	few	TRBJ1-1	-	CASSSAGLNTEAFF	TGCGCCAGCAGCTCCGCGGGACTTAACACTGAAGCTTTCTTT
TRBV5-1	many	TRBJ2-7	-	CASSLGGEQYF	TGCGCCAGCAGCTTAGGGGGCGAGCAGTACTTC
TRBV6-1	medium-sized	TRBJ2-7	TRBD1	CASTLSGTGEQYF	TGTGCCAGCACTCTAAGTGGGACAGGCGAGCAGTACTTC
TRBV6-1	-	TRBJ2-1	-	CASSLGGSNEQFF	TGTGCCAGCAGTCTGGGGGGCTCCAATGAGCAGTTCTTC
TRBV20-1	-	TRBJ2-3	-	CSGVPLLSSSYTQYF	TGCAGTGGGGTCCCGCTACTGAGTTCTTCATATACGCAGTATTTT
TRBV6-1	medium-sized	TRBJ2-1	TRBD2	CASSETGTSGYNEQFF	TGTGCCAGCAGTGAGACCGGGACTAGCGGATACAATGAGCAGTTCTTC
TRBV7-9	once	TRBJ1-1	-	CASSSPTGGNTEAFF	TGTGCCAGCAGCTCACCGACAGGAGGGAACACTGAAGCTTTCTTT